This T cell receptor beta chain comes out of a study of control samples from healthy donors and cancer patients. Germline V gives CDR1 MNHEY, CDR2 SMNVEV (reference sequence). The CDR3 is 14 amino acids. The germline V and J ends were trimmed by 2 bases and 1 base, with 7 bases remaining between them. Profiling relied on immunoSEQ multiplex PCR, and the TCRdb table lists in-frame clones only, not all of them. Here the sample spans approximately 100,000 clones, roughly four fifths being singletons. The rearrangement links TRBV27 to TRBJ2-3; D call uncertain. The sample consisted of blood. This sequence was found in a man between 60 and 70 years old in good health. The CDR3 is CASSLVHRTDTQYF. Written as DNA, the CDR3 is TGTGCCAGCAGTTTAGTCCATCGCACAGATACGCAGTATTTT.